Presented here are 29 T cell receptor beta chains from one specimen sequenced in a study of T cell responses to AZD1222 COVID-19 vaccine. Assay used: immunoSEQ multiplex PCR; TCRdb lists only in-frame clones, some missing. The sample shows roughly 150,000 clones, 80% to 90% of them seen only once. The sample in question was peripheral blood, obtained after recovery from COVID-19. These receptors all stem from an adult who had recovered from COVID-19.

The chain recombines TRBV7-8 with TRBJ1-1, with D possibly matching TRBD1 (5 bases). The germline gives CDR1 SGHVS, CDR2 FQNEAQ. The CDR3 runs 15 residues. With 2 bases removed from V and 5 bases from J, the gap between germline ends came to 15 bases. The CDR3 protein is CASSLIRQGQTEAFF. DNA of the CDR3: TGTGCCAGCAGCTTAATTAGGCAGGGCCAAACTGAAGCTTTCTTT.

The V gene is TRBV7-7, the J gene TRBJ2-3; D gene ambiguous. V shed 2 bases and J shed 0 bases, with 6 bases lying between them. CDR3 length: 14 amino acids. Germline loops: CDR1 SSHAT, CDR2 FNYEAQ (reference sequence). DNA of the CDR3: TGTGCCAGCAGCTTATATGGTAGCACAGATACGCAGTATTTT. Its translation: CASSLYGSTDTQYF.

The gene calls are TRBV4-2 and TRBJ2-3; D is undetermined. V dropped 3 bases and J dropped 3 bases, with 10 bases sitting between them. This CDR3 has 14 amino acids. Per germline, CDR1 LGHNA and CDR2 YNFKEQ. The DNA of the CDR3 is TGTGCCAGCAGCCAGGGCCTCTTGACAGATACGCAGTATTTT. Its protein is CASSQGLLTDTQYF.

The chain couples TRBV11-2 to TRBJ2-7; D is uncertain. Germline CDR1 SGHAT, CDR2 FQNNGV. This CDR3 has 14 amino acids. Trimming pared 3 bases from V and 3 bases from J, leaving 12 bases between. CDR3 coding DNA: TGTGCCAGCAGCTTCAATCCAACGCTCTACGAGCAGTACTTC. This encodes CASSFNPTLYEQYF.

The V call is TRBV5-1, the J call TRBJ2-6, with D maybe TRBD2 (6 bases). The CDR3 length is 14 residues. V dropped 7 bases and J dropped 2 bases, with 10 bases sitting between them. Germline CDR1 reads SGHRS; CDR2 reads YFSETQ. The CDR3 reads CASGDSAGANVLTF. Here the CDR3 DNA reads TGCGCCAGCGGGGACTCGGCTGGGGCCAACGTCCTGACTTTC.

V is TRBV5-1 and J is TRBJ2-5, with 13 bases identical to TRBD2. The CDR3 is made up of 15 amino acids. Germline values: CDR1 SGHRS, CDR2 YFSETQ. The J segment lost 3 bases and the V segment lost 4 bases, leaving 3 bases of the junction unmatched. The CDR3: CASSVGTSGKETQYF. As DNA, the CDR3 is TGCGCCAGCAGCGTCGGGACTAGCGGGAAAGAGACCCAGTACTTC.

The genes are TRBV7-9 and TRBJ2-3; 8 nucleotides line up with TRBD2. Germline values: CDR1 SEHNR, CDR2 FQNEAQ (reference sequence). The J segment lost 5 bases and the V segment lost 5 bases, leaving 9 bases of the junction unmatched. The CDR3 spans 15 residues. DNA for the CDR3: TGTGCCAGCAGCACGAGCGGGAGTCGGGGAGATACGCAGTATTTT. Amino acid sequence: CASSTSGSRGDTQYF.

CDR3 bases: TGTGCCAGCAGAGCAAGATCGGGCGTGGTGCAGTACTTC. Protein sequence: CASRARSGVVQYF. The chain is built from TRBV14 and TRBJ2-7, with no clear D. From germline, CDR1 is SGHDN and CDR2 FVKESK. V gave up 6 bases and J gave up 9 bases, with 18 bases separating them. The CDR3 contains 13 residues.

This chain uses TRBV27 with TRBJ2-7; maybe TRBD2 (6 bases). The CDR3 totals 14 residues. Germline CDR1 MNHEY, CDR2 SMNVEV (reference sequence). V lost 5 bases, J lost 0 bases, and 11 bases lay in between. The CDR3 protein is CASSGGWGSYEQYF. CDR3 nucleotides: TGTGCCAGCAGTGGGGGGTGGGGCTCCTACGAGCAGTACTTC.

This chain links TRBV6-5 with TRBJ1-4; 8 bases are shared with TRBD1. The CDR3 sequence is 15 residues long. Germline V gene lookup returns CDR1 MNHEY and CDR2 SVGAGI. Trimming at V came to 2 bases and at J to 7 bases, leaving 6 bases not matched to a gene. CDR3: CASSYGQGEGEKLFF. In nucleotides, the CDR3 is TGTGCCAGCAGTTACGGACAGGGTGAGGGTGAAAAACTGTTTTTT.

The chain links TRBV5-1 to TRBJ2-3; 11 bases map to TRBD1. V dropped 4 bases and J dropped 4; count of bases not matched to a gene: 8. CDR1 and CDR2 (germline): SGHRS, YFSETQ. The CDR3 has 16 amino acids. CDR3 protein: CASSAGQGAQADTQYF. For the CDR3, the DNA is TGCGCCAGCAGCGCTGGACAGGGGGCGCAGGCAGATACGCAGTATTTT.

The CDR3 region is CASSAREGFEQFF. The CDR3 coding sequence is TGTGCCAGCAGTGCGCGGGAGGGCTTTGAGCAGTTCTTC. The chain uses TRBV6-4 and TRBJ2-1, with TRBD2 matching 9 bases. The CDR3 contains 13 residues. The germline gives CDR1 MRHNA, CDR2 SNTAGT. With 4 bases clipped from V and 9 bases from J, the junction kept 4 bases outside the gene matches.

This clone has just one count. This chain connects TRBV12-3 or TRBV12-4 to TRBJ2-2; D remains unclear. CDR3 length: 13 amino acids. The V gene lost 3 bases and the J gene lost 6 bases, with 8 bases spanning the gap. The CDR3: CASSLMSSGELFF. CDR3 bases: TGTGCCAGCAGTTTGATGAGCTCCGGGGAGCTGTTTTTT.

V usage is TRBV6-5 and J usage is TRBJ1-1; D is uncertain. Germline V gene data show CDR1 as MNHEY and CDR2 as SVGAGI. V lost 6 bases, J lost 3 bases, and 11 bases lay in between. This CDR3 has 13 residues. The CDR3 bases are TGTGCCAGCAGCTCCGCTTTTGACACTGAAGCTTTCTTT. It encodes CASSSAFDTEAFF.

This clone was seen a few times. This chain links TRBV6-2 or TRBV6-3 with TRBJ1-2, with a weak D call TRBD1 (5 bases). Trimming removed 5 bases at V and 6 bases at J, with 19 bases between. CDR3 length: 15 amino acids. Germline V gene data show CDR1 as MNHEY and CDR2 as SVGEGT. CDR3 coding DNA: TGTGCCAGCAGTAGGCTCCCCGGGGCCGTCAATGGCTACACCTTC. The encoded protein is CASSRLPGAVNGYTF.

The chain couples TRBV3-1 (or the pseudogene TRBV3-2) to TRBJ2-1, with TRBD2 matching 9 bases. V dropped 3 bases and J dropped 7; count of bases not matched to a gene: 4. CDR1 and CDR2 (germline): LGHDT, YNNKEL (reference sequence). CDR3 length: 14 amino acids. The DNA of the CDR3 is TGTGCCAGCAGCCACCTGGGACTAGCTAATGAGCAGTTCTTC. Translated: CASSHLGLANEQFF.

The J gene is TRBJ2-7, the V gene TRBV28, with 8 bases matching TRBD1. The junction had 7 bases not matched to a gene; V was cut back by 2 bases and J by 4 bases. Per the germline V gene, CDR1 is MDHEN and CDR2 is SYDVKM. CDR3 length: 15 amino acids. CDR3 loop: CASSLPGTGPYEQYF. The CDR3 DNA sequence: TGTGCCAGCAGTTTACCGGGGACAGGACCTTACGAGCAGTACTTC.

The sample holds one count of this clone. The sample contains more than one DNA sequence encoding this CDR3. V usage is TRBV28 and J usage is TRBJ2-7, with D possibly matching TRBD1 (5 bases). Germline CDR1 reads MDHEN; CDR2 reads SYDVKM. The CDR3 has 14 residues. V was pared by 5 bases and J by 0 bases, with 11 bases between. Here the CDR3 reads CASSNQGSSYEQYF. The CDR3 coding sequence is TGTGCCAGCAGTAATCAGGGTAGCTCCTACGAGCAGTACTTC.

On this clone: Germline is not matched at one junction end, which may reflect a read error. This chain joins TRBV24-1 and TRBJ1-1; tentative D call: TRBD1 (6 bases). The germline V gene encodes CDR1 KGHDR and CDR2 SFDVKD. This CDR3 has 12 amino acids. The CDR3 loop reads CATSEGGHSRAF. CDR3 nucleotide sequence: TGTGCCACCAGTGAGGGGGGACATAGCCGGGCGTTT.

The chain recombines TRBV7-9 with TRBJ2-3; 9 nucleotides match TRBD1. The length of the CDR3 is 15 residues. Germline loops: CDR1 SEHNR, CDR2 FQNEAQ (reference sequence). With 1 base clipped from V and 4 bases from J, the junction kept 3 bases outside the gene matches. The CDR3 nucleotides read TGTGCCAGCAGCTTAGTTACAGGGGGCGCAGATACGCAGTATTTT. This gives the protein CASSLVTGGADTQYF.

V usage is TRBV7-2 and J usage is TRBJ1-3, with 7 bases fitting TRBD1. V was pared by 0 bases and J by 0 bases, with 8 bases of the junction left unmatched. This CDR3 has 18 residues. Per germline, CDR1 SGHTA and CDR2 FQGNSA. The CDR3 loop is CASSLAPRTGGSGNTIYF. The CDR3 region has the DNA TGTGCCAGCAGCTTAGCCCCTCGGACAGGAGGCTCTGGAAACACCATATATTTT.

The chain couples TRBV29-1 to TRBJ1-3; D is undetermined. CDR3 length: 13 amino acids. CDR1 and CDR2 from the germline V gene are SQVTM and ANQGSEA. Trimming left V 4 bases short and J 0 bases short, with 7 bases between. The CDR3 reads CSVVQSSGNTIYF. The CDR3 DNA reads TGCAGCGTTGTACAGTCCTCTGGAAACACCATATATTTT. Using reference TRBV29-1 and TRBJ1-3 for the parts outside the CDR3, the full variable domain is SAVISQKPSRDICQRGTSLTIQCQVDSQVTMMFWYRQQPGQSLTLIATANQGSEATYESGFVIDKFPISRPNLTFSTLTVSNMSPEDSSIYLCSVVQSSGNTIYFGEGSWLTVV.

This clone was found a few times. V is TRBV28 and J is TRBJ1-5; possibly TRBD1 for D (6 bases). From germline, CDR1 is MDHEN and CDR2 SYDVKM. This CDR3 spans 12 amino acids. Between the trimmed V and J ends, which lost 5 bases and 7 bases, there was a span of 9 bases. In nucleotides, the CDR3 is TGTGCCAGCAGTGAACAGGGCCAGCCCCAGCATTTT. Translation gives CASSEQGQPQHF.

The chain joins TRBV9 to TRBJ2-7, with D unresolved. The V and J ends lost 3 bases and 0 bases respectively, with 10 bases between them. CDR3 size: 14 residues. Looked up from germline, CDR1 is SGDLS and CDR2 is YYNGEE. CDR3 DNA: TGTGCCAGCAGCGCAGCTGCCCACTCCTACGAGCAGTACTTC. This codes for CASSAAAHSYEQYF.

This clone was detected once. The chain has TRBV28 and TRBJ1-2; no reliable D call. The V and J ends lost 2 bases and 9 bases respectively, with 10 bases between them. The germline V gene encodes CDR1 MDHEN and CDR2 SYDVKM. CDR3 length: 12 residues. The CDR3 spells CASSLSQRSYTF. The CDR3 DNA follows: TGTGCCAGCAGTTTAAGTCAGAGGAGCTACACCTTC.

The V call is TRBV10-3, the J call TRBJ2-1; 8 positions match TRBD1. With 10 bases clipped from V and 7 bases from J, the junction kept 24 bases outside the gene matches. The germline V gene encodes CDR1 ENHRY and CDR2 SYGVKD. There are 18 residues in the CDR3. The CDR3 bases are TGTGCCACCAAACGGGGCGAAGGACAGGGAAATTTCGGGAATGAGCAGTTCTTC. It is translated as CATKRGEGQGNFGNEQFF.

The CDR3 DNA reads TGTGCCAGCAGTGTAAAGGGTTACGAGCAGTACTTC. Its protein is CASSVKGYEQYF. This rearrangement joins TRBV2 to TRBJ2-7; no definite D call. Germline V gene lookup returns CDR1 SNHLY and CDR2 FYNNEI. CDR3 length: 12 residues. Trimming took off 4 bases at V and 4 bases at J, with 8 bases between the two ends.

The V gene is TRBV6-2 or TRBV6-3, the J gene TRBJ2-1; D not resolved. The CDR3 extends over 13 amino acids. Trimming took off 0 bases at V and 10 bases at J, with 10 bases between the two ends. Germline CDR1 MNHEY, CDR2 SVGEGT. This chain's CDR3 is CASSYSFGTEQFF. The CDR3 DNA is TGTGCCAGCAGTTACTCGTTCGGTACCGAGCAGTTCTTC.

The V call is TRBV2, the J call TRBJ1-1; D unresolved. The CDR3 is 13 amino acids. Germline-derived CDR1 and CDR2 are SNHLY and FYNNEI. V lost 7 bases to trimming and J lost 5 bases, with 14 bases between them. CDR3 in DNA: TGTGCCAGCACCAGAGAAATGGGGACTGAAGCTTTCTTT. This sequence encodes CASTREMGTEAFF.